This T cell receptor beta chain emerged from a study of T cells in Graves' hyperthyroidism and ophthalmopathy. The source of the PBMCs was less than 12 ml of fresh peripheral blood. From germline, CDR1 is DFQATT and CDR2 SNEGSKA (reference sequence). This CDR3 comprises 13 residues. Deletions cut 3 bases from V and 1 base from J, with 8 bases between. With regard to this clonotype: This may arise from a read error, as a much more abundant clone is one base away.

There were TCR beta CDR3 regions amplified from RNA transcripts. TCR CDR3 regions were first amplified by RT-PCR with HTBI primers. MiXCR, run by TCRdb on the multiplex PCR reads, gives a single entry per CDR3 protein. The table lists about 200,000 distinct CDR3 sequences, over 15% of them singletons. The receptor's source is a man aged 50-60 years with Graves' hyperthyroidism. The V and J genes are TRBV20-1 and TRBJ2-3; D is perhaps TRBD2 (6 bases). The specimen was blood. The CDR3 spells CSASASGTDTQYF. CDR3 DNA sequence: TGCAGTGCTAGTGCTAGCGGCACAGATACGCAGTATTTT.